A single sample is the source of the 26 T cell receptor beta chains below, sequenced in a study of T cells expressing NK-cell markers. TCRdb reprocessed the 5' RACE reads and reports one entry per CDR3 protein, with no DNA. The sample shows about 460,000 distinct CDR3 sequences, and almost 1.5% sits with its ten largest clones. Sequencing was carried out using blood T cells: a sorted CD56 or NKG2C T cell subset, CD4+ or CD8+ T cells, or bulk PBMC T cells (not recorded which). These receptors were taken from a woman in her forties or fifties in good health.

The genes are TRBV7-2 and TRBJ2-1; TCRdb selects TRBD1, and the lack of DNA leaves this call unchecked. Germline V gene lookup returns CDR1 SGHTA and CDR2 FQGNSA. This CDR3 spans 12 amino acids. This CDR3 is CASSFHRDEQFF.

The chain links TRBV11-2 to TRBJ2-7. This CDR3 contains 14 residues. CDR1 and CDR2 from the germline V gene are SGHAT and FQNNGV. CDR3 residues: CASSLDWGSYEQYF.

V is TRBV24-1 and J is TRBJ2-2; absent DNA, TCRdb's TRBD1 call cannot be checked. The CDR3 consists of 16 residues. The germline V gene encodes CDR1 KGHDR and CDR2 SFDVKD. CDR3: CATSDPGGASTGELFF.

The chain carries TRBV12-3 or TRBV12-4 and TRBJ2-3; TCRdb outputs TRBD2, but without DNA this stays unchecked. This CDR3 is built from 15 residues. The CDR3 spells CASKVSTSELDTQYF.

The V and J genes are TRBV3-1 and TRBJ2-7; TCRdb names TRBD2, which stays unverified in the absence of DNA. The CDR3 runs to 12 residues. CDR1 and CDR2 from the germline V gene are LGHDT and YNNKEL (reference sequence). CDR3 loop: CASSHRGREQYF.

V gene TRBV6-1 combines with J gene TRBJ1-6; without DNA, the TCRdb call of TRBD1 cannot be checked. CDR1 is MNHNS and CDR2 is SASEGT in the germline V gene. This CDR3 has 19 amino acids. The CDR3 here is CASSPSGRMTMEVRSPLHF.

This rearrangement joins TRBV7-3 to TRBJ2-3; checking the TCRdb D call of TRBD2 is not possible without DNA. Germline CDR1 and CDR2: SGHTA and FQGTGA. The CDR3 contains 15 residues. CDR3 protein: CASSLYGGGTDTQYF.

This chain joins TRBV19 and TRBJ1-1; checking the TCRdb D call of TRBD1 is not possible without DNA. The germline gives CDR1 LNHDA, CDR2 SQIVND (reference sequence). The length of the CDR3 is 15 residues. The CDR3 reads CASRGMAGGGTEAFF.

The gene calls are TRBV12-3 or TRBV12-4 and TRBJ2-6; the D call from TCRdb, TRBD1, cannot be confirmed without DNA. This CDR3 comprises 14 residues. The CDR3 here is CASRGVTGANVLTF.

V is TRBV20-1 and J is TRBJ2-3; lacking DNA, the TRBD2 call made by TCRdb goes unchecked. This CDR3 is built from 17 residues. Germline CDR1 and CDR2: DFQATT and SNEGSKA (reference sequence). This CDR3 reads CSVSAQHSGVNTDTQYF.

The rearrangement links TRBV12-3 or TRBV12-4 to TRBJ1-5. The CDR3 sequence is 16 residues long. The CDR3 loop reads CASSSGVVRSNQPQHF.

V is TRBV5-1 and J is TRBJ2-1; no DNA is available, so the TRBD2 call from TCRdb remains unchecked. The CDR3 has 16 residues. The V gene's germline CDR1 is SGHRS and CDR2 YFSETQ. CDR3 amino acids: CASSLAPTSGHNEQFF.

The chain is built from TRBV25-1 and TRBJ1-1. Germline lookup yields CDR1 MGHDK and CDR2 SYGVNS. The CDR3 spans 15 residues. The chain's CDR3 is CASSEYGRTNTEAFF.

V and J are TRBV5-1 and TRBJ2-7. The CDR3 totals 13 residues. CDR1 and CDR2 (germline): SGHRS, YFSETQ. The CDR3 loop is CASSLTVNYEQYF.

The CDR3 is CASTRDRDFGYTF. This sequence joins TRBV2 and TRBJ1-2; the D gene TCRdb calls, TRBD1, cannot be checked with no DNA. Germline V lookup: CDR1 SNHLY, CDR2 FYNNEI. The CDR3 contains 13 residues.

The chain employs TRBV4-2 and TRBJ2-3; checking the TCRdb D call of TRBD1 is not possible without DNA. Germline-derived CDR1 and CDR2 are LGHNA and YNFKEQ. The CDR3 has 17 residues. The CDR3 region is CASSQGGAGANTDTQYF.

CDR3 protein: CASSLDGLDAGANVLTF. The chain combines TRBV11-1 with TRBJ2-6; TCRdb outputs TRBD2, but without DNA this stays unchecked. Germline CDR1 and CDR2: SGHAT and FQDESV (reference sequence). The CDR3 length is 17 residues.

CDR3 residues: CAISESVGYGYTF. V and J are TRBV10-3 and TRBJ1-2. This CDR3 has 13 residues. CDR1 is ENHRY, CDR2 SYGVKD, per germline.

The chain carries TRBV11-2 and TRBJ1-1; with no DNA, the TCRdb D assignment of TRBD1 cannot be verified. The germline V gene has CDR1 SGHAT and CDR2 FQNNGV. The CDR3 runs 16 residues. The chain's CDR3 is CASSSYYQADQRGAFF.

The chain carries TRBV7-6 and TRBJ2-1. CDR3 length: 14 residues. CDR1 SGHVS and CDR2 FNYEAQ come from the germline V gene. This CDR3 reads CASSPVGKYNEQFF.

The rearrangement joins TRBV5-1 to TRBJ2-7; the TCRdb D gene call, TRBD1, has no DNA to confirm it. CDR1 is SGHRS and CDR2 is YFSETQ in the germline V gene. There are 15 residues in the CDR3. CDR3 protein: CASSLYDRAQDEQYF.

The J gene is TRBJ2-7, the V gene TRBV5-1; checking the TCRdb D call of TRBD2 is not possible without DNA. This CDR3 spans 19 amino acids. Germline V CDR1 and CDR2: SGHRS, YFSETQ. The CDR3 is CASSLALRSGRGRNYEQYF. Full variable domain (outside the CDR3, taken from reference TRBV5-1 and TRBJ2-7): KAGVTQTPRYLIKTRGQQVTLSCSPISGHRSVSWYQQTPGQGLQFLFEYFSETQRNKGNFPGRFSGRQFSNSRSEMNVSTLELGDSALYLCASSLALRSGRGRNYEQYFGPGTRLTVT.

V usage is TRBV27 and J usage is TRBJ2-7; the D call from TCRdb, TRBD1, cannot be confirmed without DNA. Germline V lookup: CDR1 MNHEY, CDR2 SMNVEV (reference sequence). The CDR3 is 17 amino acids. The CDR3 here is CASSLFPTRLSSYEQYF.

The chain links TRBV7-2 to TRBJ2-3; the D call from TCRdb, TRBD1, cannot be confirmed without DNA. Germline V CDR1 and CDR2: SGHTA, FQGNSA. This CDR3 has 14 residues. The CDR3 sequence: CASRTRPGADTQYF. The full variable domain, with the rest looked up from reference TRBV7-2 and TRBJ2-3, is GAGVSQSPSNKVTEKGKDVELRCDPISGHTALYWYRQSLGQGLEFLIYFQGNSAPDKSGLPSDRFSAERTGGSVSTLTIQRTQQEDSAVYLCASRTRPGADTQYFGPGTRLTVL.

Here the CDR3 reads CSVPRGTRYNEQFF. V usage is TRBV29-1 and J usage is TRBJ2-1; TCRdb names TRBD1, which stays unverified in the absence of DNA. Germline CDR1 reads SQVTM; CDR2 reads ANQGSEA. The CDR3 sequence is 14 residues long.

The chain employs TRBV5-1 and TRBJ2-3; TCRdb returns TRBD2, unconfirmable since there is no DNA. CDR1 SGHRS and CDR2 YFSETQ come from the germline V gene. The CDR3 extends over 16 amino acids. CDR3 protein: CASSLVGTSGRDTQYF.